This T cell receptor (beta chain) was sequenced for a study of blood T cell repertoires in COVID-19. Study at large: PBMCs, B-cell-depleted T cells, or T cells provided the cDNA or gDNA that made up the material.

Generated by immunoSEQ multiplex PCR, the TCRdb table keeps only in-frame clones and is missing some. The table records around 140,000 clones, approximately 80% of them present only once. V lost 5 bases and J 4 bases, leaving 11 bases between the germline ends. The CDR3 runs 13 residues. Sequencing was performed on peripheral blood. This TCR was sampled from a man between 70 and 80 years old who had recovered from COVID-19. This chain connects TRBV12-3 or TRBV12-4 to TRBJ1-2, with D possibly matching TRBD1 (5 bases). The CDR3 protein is CASSLLGAYGYTF. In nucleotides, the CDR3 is TGTGCCAGCAGTCTGCTTGGGGCCTATGGCTACACCTTC.